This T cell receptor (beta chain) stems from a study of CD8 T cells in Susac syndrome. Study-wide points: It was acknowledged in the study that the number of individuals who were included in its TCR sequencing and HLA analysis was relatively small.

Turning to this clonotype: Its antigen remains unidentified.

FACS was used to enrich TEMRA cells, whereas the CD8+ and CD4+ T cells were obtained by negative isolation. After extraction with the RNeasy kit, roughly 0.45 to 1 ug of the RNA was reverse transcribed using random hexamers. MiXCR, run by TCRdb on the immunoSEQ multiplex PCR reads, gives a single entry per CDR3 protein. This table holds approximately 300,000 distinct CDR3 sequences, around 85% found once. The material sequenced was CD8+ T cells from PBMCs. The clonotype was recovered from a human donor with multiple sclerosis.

The CDR3 DNA sequence: TGTGCCAGCAGCCTCCGACCCCGGTGGCACGAGCAGTACTTC. Protein: CASSLRPRWHEQYF. This chain joins TRBV3-1 and TRBJ2-7; D is unresolved. The germline CDR1 and CDR2 sequences are LGHDT and YNNKEL (reference sequence). The V end was cut by 4 bases, the J end by 5 bases, with 15 bases between. The length of the CDR3 is 14 residues.